This TCR beta chain emerged from a study of blood T cell repertoires in COVID-19. The germline gives CDR1 LGHDT, CDR2 YNNKEL (reference sequence). Trimming shortened V by 5 bases and J by 0 bases, and 14 bases separated the two germline ends. CDR3 length: 15 residues. This clone has a handful of counts. Only in-frame clones appear in the TCRdb table, and some are missing; sequencing was by immunoSEQ multiplex PCR. The sample yields around 100,000 clones, 89% seen once. The TCR comes from an elderly woman in a cohort sampled during active COVID-19. Sequenced input: peripheral blood. V gene TRBV3-1 (or the pseudogene TRBV3-2) combines with J gene TRBJ2-7; a possible D gene is TRBD2 (7 bases). CDR3 sequence reads: CASSERGGNSYEQYF. The DNA for the CDR3 is TGTGCCAGCAGCGAAAGGGGGGGGAACTCCTACGAGCAGTACTTC.